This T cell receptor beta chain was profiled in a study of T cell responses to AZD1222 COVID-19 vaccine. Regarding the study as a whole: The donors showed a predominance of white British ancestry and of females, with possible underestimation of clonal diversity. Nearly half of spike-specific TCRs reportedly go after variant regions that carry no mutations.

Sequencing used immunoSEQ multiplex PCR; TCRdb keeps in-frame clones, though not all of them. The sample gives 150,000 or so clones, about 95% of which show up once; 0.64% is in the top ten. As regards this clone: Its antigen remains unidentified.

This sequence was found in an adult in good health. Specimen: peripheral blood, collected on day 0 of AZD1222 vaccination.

CDR3 sequence (DNA): TGCGCCAGCAGCCCCGAGGGGGGGGCCAATCAGCCCCAGCATTTT. Encoded protein: CASSPEGGANQPQHF. This chain connects TRBV5-1 to TRBJ1-5, with D tentatively TRBD1 (6 bases). Looked up from germline, CDR1 is SGHRS and CDR2 is YFSETQ. Trimming removed 4 bases from V and 3 bases from J, with 14 bases in between. The length of the CDR3 is 15 residues.